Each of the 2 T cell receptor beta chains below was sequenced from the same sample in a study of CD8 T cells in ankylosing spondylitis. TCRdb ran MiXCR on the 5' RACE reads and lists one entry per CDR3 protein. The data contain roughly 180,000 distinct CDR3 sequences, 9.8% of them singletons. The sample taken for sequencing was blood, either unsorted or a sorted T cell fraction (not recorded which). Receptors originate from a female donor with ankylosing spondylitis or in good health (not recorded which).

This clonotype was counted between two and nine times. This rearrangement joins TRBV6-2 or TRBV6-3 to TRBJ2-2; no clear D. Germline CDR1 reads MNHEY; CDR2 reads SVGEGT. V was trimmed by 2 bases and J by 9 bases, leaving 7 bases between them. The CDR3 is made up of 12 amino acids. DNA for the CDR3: TGTGCCAGCAGTTACCCCCCTAGGGAGCTGTTTTTT. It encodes CASSYPPRELFF.

CDR3: CASSSGRFTEAFF. The DNA of the CDR3 is TGTGCCAGTAGCTCGGGACGTTTTACTGAAGCTTTCTTT. The chain links TRBV19 to TRBJ1-1; TRBD1 might be the D (5 bases). Per the germline V gene, CDR1 is LNHDA and CDR2 is SQIVND (reference sequence). V was trimmed by 6 bases and J by 5 bases, leaving 13 bases between them. There are 13 residues in the CDR3.